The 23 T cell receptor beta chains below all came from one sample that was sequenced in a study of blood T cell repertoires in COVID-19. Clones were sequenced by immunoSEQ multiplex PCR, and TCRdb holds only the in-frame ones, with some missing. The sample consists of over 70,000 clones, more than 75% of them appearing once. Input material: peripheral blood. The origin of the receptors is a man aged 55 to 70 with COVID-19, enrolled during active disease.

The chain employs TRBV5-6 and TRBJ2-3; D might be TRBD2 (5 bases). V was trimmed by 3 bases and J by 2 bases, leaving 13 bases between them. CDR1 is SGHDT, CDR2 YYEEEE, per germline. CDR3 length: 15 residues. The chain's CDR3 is CASSSGISSTDTQYF. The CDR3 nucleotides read TGTGCCAGCAGCTCCGGGATATCCTCCACAGATACGCAGTATTTT.

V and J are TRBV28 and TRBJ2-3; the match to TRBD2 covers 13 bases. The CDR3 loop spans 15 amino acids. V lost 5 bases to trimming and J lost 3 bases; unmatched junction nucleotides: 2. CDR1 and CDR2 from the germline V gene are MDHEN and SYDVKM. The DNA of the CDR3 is TGTGCCAGCAGTCCGACTAGCGGGGGGACAGATACGCAGTATTTT. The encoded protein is CASSPTSGGTDTQYF.

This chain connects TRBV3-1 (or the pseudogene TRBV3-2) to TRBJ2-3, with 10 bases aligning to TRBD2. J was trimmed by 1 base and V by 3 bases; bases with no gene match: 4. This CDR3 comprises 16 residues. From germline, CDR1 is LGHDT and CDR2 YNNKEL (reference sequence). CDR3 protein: CASSQGLATRTDTQYF. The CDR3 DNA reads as TGTGCCAGCAGCCAGGGACTAGCGACTCGCACAGATACGCAGTATTTT.

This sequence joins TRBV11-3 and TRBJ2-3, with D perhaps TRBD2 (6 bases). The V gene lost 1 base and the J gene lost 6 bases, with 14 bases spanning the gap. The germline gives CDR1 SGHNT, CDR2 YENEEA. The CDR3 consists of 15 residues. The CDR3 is CASSLGSSVRDTQYF. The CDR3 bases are TGTGCCAGCAGCTTAGGGTCTAGCGTCAGGGATACGCAGTATTTT.

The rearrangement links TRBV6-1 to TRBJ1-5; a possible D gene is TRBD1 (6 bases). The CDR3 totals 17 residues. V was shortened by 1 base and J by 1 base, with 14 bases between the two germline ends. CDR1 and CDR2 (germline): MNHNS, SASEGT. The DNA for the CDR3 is TGTGCCAGCAGTGAAGTATATGGGGGGGCGAGCAATCAGCCCCAGCATTTT. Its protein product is CASSEVYGGASNQPQHF.

The CDR3 protein is CASSLAPAGGQLQETQYF. CDR3 coding DNA: TGTGCCAGCAGCTTAGCTCCAGCGGGAGGGCAGCTCCAAGAGACCCAGTACTTC. V gene TRBV7-6 combines with J gene TRBJ2-5; 10 bases agree with TRBD2. Per germline, CDR1 SGHVS and CDR2 FNYEAQ. The CDR3 length is 18 residues. V gave up 0 bases and J gave up 1 base; unmatched junction bases: 8.

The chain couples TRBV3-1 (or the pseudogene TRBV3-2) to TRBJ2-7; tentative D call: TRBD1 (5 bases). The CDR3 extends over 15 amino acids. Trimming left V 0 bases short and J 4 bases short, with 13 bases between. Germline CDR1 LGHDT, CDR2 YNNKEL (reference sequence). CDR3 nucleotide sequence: TGTGCCAGCAGCCAAGAAGGGCAGGGTCTTTACGAGCAGTACTTC. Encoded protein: CASSQEGQGLYEQYF.

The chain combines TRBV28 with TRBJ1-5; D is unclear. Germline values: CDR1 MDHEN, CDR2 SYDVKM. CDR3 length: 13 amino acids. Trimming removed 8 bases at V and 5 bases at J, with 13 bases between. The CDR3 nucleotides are TGTGCCAGCTCAGGCCCTCGGCATCAGCCCCAGCATTTT. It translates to CASSGPRHQPQHF.

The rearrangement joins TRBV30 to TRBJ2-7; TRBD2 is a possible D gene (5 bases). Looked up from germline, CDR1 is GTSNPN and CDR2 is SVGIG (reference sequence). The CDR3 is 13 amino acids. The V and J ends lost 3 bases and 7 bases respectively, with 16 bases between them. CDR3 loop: CAWSYGGSGEQYF. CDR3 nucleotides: TGTGCCTGGAGCTACGGAGGATCGGGGGAGCAGTACTTC.

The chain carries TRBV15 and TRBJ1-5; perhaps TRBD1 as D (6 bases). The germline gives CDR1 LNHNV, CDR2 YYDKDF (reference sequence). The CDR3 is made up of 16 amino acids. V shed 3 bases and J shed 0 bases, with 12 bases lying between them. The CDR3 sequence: CATSSEGQYSNQPQHF. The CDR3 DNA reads TGTGCCACCAGCAGTGAAGGACAGTATAGCAATCAGCCCCAGCATTTT.

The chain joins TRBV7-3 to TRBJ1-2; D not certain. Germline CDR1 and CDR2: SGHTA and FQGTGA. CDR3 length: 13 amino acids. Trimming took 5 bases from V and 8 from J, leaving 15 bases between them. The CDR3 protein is CASSPAAWEGYTF. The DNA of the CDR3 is TGTGCCAGCAGCCCGGCCGCGTGGGAGGGCTACACCTTC. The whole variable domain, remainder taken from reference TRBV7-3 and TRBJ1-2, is GAGVSQTPSNKVTEKGKYVELRCDPISGHTALYWYRQSLGQGPEFLIYFQGTGAADDSGLPNDRFFAVRPEGSVSTLKIQRTERGDSAVYLCASSPAAWEGYTFGSGTRLTVV.

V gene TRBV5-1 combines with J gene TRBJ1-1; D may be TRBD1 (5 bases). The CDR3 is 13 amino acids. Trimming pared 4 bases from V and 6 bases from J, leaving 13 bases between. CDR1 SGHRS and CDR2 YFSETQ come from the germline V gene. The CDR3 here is CASSTPGGAEAFF. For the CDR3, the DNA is TGCGCCAGCAGCACCCCGGGGGGGGCTGAAGCTTTCTTT.

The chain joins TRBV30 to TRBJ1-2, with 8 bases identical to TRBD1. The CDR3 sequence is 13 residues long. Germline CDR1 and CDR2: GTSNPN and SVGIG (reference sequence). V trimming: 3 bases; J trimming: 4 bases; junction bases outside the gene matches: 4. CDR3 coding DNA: TGTGCCTGGAGAAAGACAGGGGCCTATGGCTACACCTTC. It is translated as CAWRKTGAYGYTF.

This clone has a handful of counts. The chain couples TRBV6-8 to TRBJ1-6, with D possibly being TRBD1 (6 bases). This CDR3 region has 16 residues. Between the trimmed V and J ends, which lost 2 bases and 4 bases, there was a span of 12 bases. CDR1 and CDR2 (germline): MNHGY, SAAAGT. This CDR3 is CASSYESRGYNSPLHF. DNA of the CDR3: TGTGCCAGCAGTTACGAGTCGAGGGGGTATAATTCACCCCTCCACTTT.

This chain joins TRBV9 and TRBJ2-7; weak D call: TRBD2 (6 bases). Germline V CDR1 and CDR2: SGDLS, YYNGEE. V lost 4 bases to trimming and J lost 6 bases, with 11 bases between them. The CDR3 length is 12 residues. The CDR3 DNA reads TGTGCCAGCAGCCTCCTGGGGGGCGAGCAGTACTTC. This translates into CASSLLGGEQYF.

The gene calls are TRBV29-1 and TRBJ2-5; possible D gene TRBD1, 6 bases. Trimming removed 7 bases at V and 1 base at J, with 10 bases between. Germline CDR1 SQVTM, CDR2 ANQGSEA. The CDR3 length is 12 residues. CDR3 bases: TGCAGCGCTGGACAGATCCAAGAGACCCAGTACTTC. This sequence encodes CSAGQIQETQYF.

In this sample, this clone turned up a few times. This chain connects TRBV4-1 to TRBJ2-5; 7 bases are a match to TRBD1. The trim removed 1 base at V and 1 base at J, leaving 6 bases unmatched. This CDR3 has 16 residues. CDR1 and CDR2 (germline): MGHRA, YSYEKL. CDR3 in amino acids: CASSQGEGTVQETQYF. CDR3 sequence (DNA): TGCGCCAGCAGCCAAGGGGAAGGGACAGTCCAAGAGACCCAGTACTTC.

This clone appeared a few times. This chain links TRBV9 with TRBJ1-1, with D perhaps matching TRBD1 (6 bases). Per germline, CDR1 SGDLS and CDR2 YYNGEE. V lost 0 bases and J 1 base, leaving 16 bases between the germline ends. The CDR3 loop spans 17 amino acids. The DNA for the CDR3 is TGTGCCAGCAGCGTAGCTTGGGAGGGGGAAGCGAACACTGAAGCTTTCTTT. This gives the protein CASSVAWEGEANTEAFF.

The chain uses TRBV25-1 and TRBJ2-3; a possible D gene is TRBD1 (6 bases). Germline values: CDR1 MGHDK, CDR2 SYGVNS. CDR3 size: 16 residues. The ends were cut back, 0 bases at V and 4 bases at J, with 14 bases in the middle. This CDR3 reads CASSEYAGRGSDTQYF. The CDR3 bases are TGTGCCAGCAGTGAATACGCAGGCAGGGGTTCAGATACGCAGTATTTT.

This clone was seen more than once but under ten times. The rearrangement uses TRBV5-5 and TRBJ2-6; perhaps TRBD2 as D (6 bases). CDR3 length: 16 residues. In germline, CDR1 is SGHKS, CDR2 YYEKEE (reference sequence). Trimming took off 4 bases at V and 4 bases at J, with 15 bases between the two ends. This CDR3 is CASSRDFLPGANVLTF. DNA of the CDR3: TGTGCCAGCAGCAGGGACTTCCTCCCAGGGGCCAACGTCCTGACTTTC.

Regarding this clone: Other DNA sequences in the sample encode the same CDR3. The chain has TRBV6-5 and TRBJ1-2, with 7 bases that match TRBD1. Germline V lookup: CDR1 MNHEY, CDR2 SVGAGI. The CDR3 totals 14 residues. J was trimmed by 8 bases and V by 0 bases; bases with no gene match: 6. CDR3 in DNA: TGTGCCAGCAGTTACTCTTACAGGGGAGAAGGCTACACCTTC. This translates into CASSYSYRGEGYTF.

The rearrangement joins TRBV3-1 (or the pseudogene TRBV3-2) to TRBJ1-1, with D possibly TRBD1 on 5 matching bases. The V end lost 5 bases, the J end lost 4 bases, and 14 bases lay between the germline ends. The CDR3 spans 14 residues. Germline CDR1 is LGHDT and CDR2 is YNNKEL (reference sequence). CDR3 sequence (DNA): TGTGCCAGCAGCTTACAACGGGGGATCACTGAAGCTTTCTTT. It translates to CASSLQRGITEAFF.

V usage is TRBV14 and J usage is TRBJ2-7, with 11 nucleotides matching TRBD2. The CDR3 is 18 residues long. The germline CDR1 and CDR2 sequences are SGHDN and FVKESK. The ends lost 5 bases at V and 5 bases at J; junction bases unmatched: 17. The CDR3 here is CASSYKITSGGQVDEQYF. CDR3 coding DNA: TGTGCCAGCAGCTACAAGATAACTAGCGGGGGTCAGGTCGACGAGCAGTACTTC.